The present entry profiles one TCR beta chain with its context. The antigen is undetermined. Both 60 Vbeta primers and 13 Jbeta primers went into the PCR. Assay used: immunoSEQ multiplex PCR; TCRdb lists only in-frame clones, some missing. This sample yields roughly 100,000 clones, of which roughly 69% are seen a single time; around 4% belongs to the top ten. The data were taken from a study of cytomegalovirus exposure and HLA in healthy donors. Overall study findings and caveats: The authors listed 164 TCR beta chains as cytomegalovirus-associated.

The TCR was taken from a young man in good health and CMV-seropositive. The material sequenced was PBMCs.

The CDR3 reads CASSGTGLGQPQHF. The CDR3 DNA is TGTGCCAGTAGTGGGACAGGGTTGGGTCAGCCCCAGCATTTT. The chain links TRBV19 to TRBJ1-5, with 9 nucleotides matching TRBD1. The length of the CDR3 is 14 residues. CDR1 is LNHDA and CDR2 is SQIVND in the germline V gene (reference sequence). Trimming at V came to 5 bases and at J to 6 bases, leaving 5 bases not matched to a gene.